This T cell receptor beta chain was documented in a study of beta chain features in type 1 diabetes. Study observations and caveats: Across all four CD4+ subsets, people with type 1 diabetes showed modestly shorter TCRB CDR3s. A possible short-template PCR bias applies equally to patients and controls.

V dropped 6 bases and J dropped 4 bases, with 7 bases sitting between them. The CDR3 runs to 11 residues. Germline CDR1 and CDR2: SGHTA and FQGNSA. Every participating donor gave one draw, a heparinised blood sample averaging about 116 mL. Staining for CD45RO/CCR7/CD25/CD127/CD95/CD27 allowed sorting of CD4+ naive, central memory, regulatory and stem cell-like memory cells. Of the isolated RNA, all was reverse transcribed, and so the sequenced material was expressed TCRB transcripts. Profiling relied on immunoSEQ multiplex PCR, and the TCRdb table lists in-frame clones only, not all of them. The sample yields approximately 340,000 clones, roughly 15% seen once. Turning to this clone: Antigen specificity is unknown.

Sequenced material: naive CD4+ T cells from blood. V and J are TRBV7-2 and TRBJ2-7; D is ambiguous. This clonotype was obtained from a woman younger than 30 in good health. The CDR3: CASRARYEQYF. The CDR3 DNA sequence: TGTGCCAGCAGAGCCAGGTACGAGCAGTACTTC.